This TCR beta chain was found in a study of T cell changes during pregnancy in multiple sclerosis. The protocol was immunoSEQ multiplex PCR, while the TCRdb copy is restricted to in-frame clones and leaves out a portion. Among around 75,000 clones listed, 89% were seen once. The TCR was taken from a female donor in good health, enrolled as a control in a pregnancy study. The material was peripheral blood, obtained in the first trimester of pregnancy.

The CDR3 protein is CASSTTGGAKNQPQHF. CDR3 coding DNA: TGTGCCAGCAGCACCACAGGGGGCGCGAAGAATCAGCCCCAGCATTTT. J is TRBJ1-5 and V is TRBV5-6; TRBD1 agrees at 9 bases. In germline, CDR1 is SGHDT, CDR2 YYEEEE. The CDR3 is made up of 16 amino acids. After removal of 4 bases from V and 4 bases from J, the junction contained 9 bases not matched to a gene.